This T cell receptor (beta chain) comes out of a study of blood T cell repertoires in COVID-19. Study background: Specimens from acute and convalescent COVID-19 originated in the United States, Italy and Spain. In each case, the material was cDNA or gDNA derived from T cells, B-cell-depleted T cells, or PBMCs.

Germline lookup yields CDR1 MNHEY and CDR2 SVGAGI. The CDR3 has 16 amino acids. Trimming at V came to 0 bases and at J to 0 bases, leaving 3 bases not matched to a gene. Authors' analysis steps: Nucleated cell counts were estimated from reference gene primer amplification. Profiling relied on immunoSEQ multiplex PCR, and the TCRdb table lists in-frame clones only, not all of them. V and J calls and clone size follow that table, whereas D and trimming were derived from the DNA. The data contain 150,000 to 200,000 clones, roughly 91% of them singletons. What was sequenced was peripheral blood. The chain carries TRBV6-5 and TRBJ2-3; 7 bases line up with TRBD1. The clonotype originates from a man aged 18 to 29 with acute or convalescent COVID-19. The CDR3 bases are TGTGCCAGCAGTTACTCGTCGACAGGGAGCACAGATACGCAGTATTTT. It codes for CASSYSSTGSTDTQYF.